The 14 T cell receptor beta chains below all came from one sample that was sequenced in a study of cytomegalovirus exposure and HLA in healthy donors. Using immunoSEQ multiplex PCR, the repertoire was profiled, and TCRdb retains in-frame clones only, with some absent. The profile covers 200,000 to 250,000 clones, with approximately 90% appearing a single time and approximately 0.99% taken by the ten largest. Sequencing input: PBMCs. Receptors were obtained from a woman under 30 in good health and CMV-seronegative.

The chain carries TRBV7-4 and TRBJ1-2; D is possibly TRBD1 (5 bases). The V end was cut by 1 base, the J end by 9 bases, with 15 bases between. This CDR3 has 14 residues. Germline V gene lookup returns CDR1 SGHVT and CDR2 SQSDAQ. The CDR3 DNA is TGTGCCAGCAGCTTAGTACCAGGGAATCCCAGCTACACCTTC. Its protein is CASSLVPGNPSYTF.

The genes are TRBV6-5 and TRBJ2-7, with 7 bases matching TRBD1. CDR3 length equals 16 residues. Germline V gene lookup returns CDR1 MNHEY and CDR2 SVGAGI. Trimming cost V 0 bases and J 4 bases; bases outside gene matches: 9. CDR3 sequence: CASSYSETGIGYEQYF. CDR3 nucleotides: TGTGCCAGCAGTTACTCAGAGACAGGGATAGGTTACGAGCAGTACTTC.

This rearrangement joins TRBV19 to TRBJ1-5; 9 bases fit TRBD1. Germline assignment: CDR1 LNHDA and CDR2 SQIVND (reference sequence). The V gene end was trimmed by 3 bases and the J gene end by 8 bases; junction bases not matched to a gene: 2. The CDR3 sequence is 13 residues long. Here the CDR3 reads CASSIGQGKPQHF. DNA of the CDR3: TGTGCCAGTAGTATTGGACAGGGGAAGCCCCAGCATTTT.

CDR3 DNA sequence: TGTGCCAGCAGCTTGGGGAGGGACGCCCCGTTCTCGTACTTC. It specifies CASSLGRDAPFSYF. The chain joins TRBV5-6 to TRBJ2-7; TRBD2 is a possible D gene (6 bases). Germline V lookup: CDR1 SGHDT, CDR2 YYEEEE. V shed 0 bases and J shed 12 bases, with 19 bases lying between them. The CDR3 is 14 residues long.

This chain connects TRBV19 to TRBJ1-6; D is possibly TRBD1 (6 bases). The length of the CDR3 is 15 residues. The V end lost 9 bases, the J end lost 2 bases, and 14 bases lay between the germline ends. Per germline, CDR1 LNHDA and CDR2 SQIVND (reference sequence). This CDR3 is CASASGTTYNSPLHF. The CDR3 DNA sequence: TGTGCCAGCGCAAGCGGGACAACCTATAATTCACCCCTCCACTTT.

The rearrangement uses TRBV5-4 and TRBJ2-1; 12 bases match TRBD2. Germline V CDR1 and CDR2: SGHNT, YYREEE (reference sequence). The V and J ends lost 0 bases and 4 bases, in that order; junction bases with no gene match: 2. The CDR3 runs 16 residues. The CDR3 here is CASSLVGTSGYNEQFF. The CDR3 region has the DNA TGTGCCAGCAGCTTGGTTGGGACTAGCGGGTACAATGAGCAGTTCTTC. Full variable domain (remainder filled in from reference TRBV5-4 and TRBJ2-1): ETGVTQSPTHLIKTRGQQVTLRCSSQSGHNTVSWYQQALGQGPQFIFQYYREEENGRGNFPPRFSGLQFPNYSSELNVNALELDDSALYLCASSLVGTSGYNEQFFGPGTRLTVL.

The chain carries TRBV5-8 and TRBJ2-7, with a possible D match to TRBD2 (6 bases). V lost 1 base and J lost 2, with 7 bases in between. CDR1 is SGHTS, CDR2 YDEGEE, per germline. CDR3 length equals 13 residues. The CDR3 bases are TGTGCCAGCAGCTTGCGGGGGACCTACGAGCAGTACTTC. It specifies CASSLRGTYEQYF.

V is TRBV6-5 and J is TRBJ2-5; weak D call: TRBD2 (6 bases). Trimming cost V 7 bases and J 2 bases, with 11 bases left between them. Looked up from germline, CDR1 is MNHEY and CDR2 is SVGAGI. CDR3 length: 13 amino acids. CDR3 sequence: CASKTGLQETQYF. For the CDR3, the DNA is TGTGCCAGCAAAACGGGACTTCAAGAGACCCAGTACTTC.

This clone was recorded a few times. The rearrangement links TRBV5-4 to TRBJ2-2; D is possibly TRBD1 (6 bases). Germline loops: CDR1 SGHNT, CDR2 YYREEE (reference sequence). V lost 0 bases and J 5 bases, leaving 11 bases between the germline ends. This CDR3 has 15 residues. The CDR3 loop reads CASSLDRAGTGELFF. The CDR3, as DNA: TGTGCCAGCAGCTTGGACAGGGCGGGTACCGGGGAGCTGTTTTTT. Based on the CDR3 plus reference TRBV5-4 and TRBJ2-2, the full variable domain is ETGVTQSPTHLIKTRGQQVTLRCSSQSGHNTVSWYQQALGQGPQFIFQYYREEENGRGNFPPRFSGLQFPNYSSELNVNALELDDSALYLCASSLDRAGTGELFFGEGSRLTVL.

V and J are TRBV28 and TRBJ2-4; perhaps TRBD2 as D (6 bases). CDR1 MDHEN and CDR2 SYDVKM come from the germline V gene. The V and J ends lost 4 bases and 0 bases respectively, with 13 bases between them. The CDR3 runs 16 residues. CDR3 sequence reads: CASSSRGLGAKNIQYF. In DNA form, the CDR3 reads TGTGCCAGCAGTTCCCGGGGGTTAGGAGCCAAAAACATTCAGTACTTC.

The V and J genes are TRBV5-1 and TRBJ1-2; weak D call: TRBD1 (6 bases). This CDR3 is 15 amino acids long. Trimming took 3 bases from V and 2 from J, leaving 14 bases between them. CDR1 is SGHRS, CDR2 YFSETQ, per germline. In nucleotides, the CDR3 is TGCGCCAGCAGCTCCCACAGGGAAGGCAACTATGGCTACACCTTC. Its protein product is CASSSHREGNYGYTF. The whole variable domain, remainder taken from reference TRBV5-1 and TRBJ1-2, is KAGVTQTPRYLIKTRGQQVTLSCSPISGHRSVSWYQQTPGQGLQFLFEYFSETQRNKGNFPGRFSGRQFSNSRSEMNVSTLELGDSALYLCASSSHREGNYGYTFGSGTRLTVV.

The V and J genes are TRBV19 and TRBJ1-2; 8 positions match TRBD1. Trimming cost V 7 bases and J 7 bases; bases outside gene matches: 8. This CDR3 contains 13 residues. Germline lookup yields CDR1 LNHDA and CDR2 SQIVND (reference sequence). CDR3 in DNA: TGTGCCAGTATAATCGGACAGGGCGGTGGCTACACCTTC. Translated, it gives CASIIGQGGGYTF. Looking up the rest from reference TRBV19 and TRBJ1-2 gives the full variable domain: DGGITQSPKYLFRKEGQNVTLSCEQNLNHDAMYWYRQDPGQGLRLIYYSQIVNDFQKGDIAEGYSVSREKKESFPLTVTSAQKNPTAFYLCASIIGQGGGYTFGSGTRLTVV.

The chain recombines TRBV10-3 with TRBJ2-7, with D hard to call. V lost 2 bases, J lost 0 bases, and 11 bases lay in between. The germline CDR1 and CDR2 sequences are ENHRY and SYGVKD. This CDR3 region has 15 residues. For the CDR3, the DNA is TGTGCCATCAGTGAGGGCCCACCTAGCTCCTACGAGCAGTACTTC. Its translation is CAISEGPPSSYEQYF.

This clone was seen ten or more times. CDR3 sequence: CASSFLGTSGKTDTQYF. CDR3 in DNA: TGCGCCAGCAGCTTTTTGGGGACTAGCGGGAAGACAGATACGCAGTATTTT. The chain is built from TRBV5-1 and TRBJ2-3, with 13 positions matching TRBD2. The length of the CDR3 is 17 residues. The V gene end was trimmed by 2 bases and the J gene end by 3 bases; junction bases not matched to a gene: 6. The germline gives CDR1 SGHRS, CDR2 YFSETQ. Drawing the rest from reference TRBV5-1 and TRBJ2-3, the complete variable domain is KAGVTQTPRYLIKTRGQQVTLSCSPISGHRSVSWYQQTPGQGLQFLFEYFSETQRNKGNFPGRFSGRQFSNSRSEMNVSTLELGDSALYLCASSFLGTSGKTDTQYFGPGTRLTVL.